What follows are 11 T cell receptor beta chains derived from one specimen sequenced in a study of cytomegalovirus exposure and HLA in healthy donors. PCR involved 60 Vbeta and 13 Jbeta primers. Clones were sequenced by immunoSEQ multiplex PCR, and TCRdb holds only the in-frame ones, with some missing. The sample holds about 150,000 clones, nearly 80% seen once. Sequences were obtained from PBMCs. These receptors all come from a man aged 25-45 years in good health and CMV-seropositive.

The chain employs TRBV6-1 and TRBJ1-6; unclear D gene. The CDR3 contains 14 residues. Per the germline V gene, CDR1 is MNHNS and CDR2 is SASEGT. Trimming took 0 bases from V and 3 from J, leaving 3 bases between them. The CDR3 coding sequence is TGTGCCAGCAGTGAAGCCCGCTATAATTCACCCCTCCACTTT. Translating it yields CASSEARYNSPLHF.

The chain is built from TRBV7-8 and TRBJ2-7; 9 nucleotides agree with TRBD2. V shed 6 bases and J 3 bases; nucleotides not matched to a gene: 6. CDR3 length: 14 amino acids. The germline CDR1 and CDR2 sequences are SGHVS and FQNEAQ. The CDR3 reads CASSKTSGNYEQYF. The CDR3 bases are TGTGCCAGCAGTAAGACTAGCGGAAACTACGAGCAGTACTTC.

The gene calls are TRBV5-1 and TRBJ1-2; tentatively, D is TRBD1 (5 bases). Germline assignment: CDR1 SGHRS and CDR2 YFSETQ. V lost 4 bases, J lost 4 bases, and 17 bases lay in between. The CDR3 spans 15 residues. CDR3 bases: TGCGCCAGCAGCCCCGCGGGGGATCCTATCTATGGCTACACCTTC. Protein product: CASSPAGDPIYGYTF.

The chain combines TRBV5-1 with TRBJ1-5; 7 nucleotides match TRBD1. The germline V gene has CDR1 SGHRS and CDR2 YFSETQ. CDR3 length: 13 residues. V gave up 4 bases and J gave up 8 bases; unmatched junction bases: 6. The CDR3 DNA follows: TGCGCCAGCAGCCCCAACAGGGGTGAGCCCCAGCATTTT. It encodes CASSPNRGEPQHF.

This chain connects TRBV11-2 to TRBJ2-5; no definite D call. This CDR3 spans 13 amino acids. Deletions cut 0 bases from V and 5 bases from J, with 7 bases between. Per the germline V gene, CDR1 is SGHAT and CDR2 is FQNNGV. The CDR3 here is CASSLELSETQYF. The CDR3, as DNA: TGTGCCAGCAGCTTAGAGCTATCGGAGACCCAGTACTTC.

V usage is TRBV29-1 and J usage is TRBJ2-5; no reliable D call. The DNA end is a closer match to TRBJ2-7, so the J assignment may be wrong. Germline V lookup: CDR1 SQVTM, CDR2 ANQGSEA. The CDR3 contains 13 residues. CDR3 sequence reads: CSVEGGGVYEQYF. The CDR3 coding sequence is TGCAGCGTTGAAGGTGGCGGCGTATACGAGCAGTACTTC.

V usage is TRBV7-2 and J usage is TRBJ1-2, with TRBD1 matching over 8 bases. Germline loops: CDR1 SGHTA, CDR2 FQGNSA. The CDR3 spans 14 residues. V trimming: 1 base; J trimming: 4 bases; junction bases outside the gene matches: 2. The chain's CDR3 is CASSLEDRVYGYTF. CDR3 in DNA: TGTGCCAGCAGCTTAGAGGACAGGGTCTATGGCTACACCTTC.

The chain links TRBV5-1 to TRBJ2-1; D gene unclear. V was cut by 0 bases and J by 4 bases, with 14 bases left in between. CDR1 is SGHRS and CDR2 is YFSETQ in the germline V gene. The CDR3 has 16 amino acids. The CDR3 spells CASSLASGTLYNEQFF. The CDR3, as DNA: TGCGCCAGCAGCTTGGCCAGTGGCACCCTGTACAATGAGCAGTTCTTC.

The chain joins TRBV6-5 to TRBJ1-3; no firm D call. Trimming shortened V by 6 bases and J by 4 bases, and 10 bases separated the two germline ends. Germline V lookup: CDR1 MNHEY, CDR2 SVGAGI. The CDR3 is 13 amino acids. CDR3 region: CASRPPGGNTIYF. The CDR3 nucleotides are TGTGCCAGCAGGCCCCCAGGAGGAAACACCATATATTTT.

The rearrangement joins TRBV27 to TRBJ2-2, with 11 bases lining up with TRBD2. There are 19 residues in the CDR3. The ends lost 4 bases at V and 6 bases at J; junction bases unmatched: 16. Germline CDR1 is MNHEY and CDR2 is SMNVEV (reference sequence). CDR3 bases: TGTGCCAGCAGTTCGGGTGGTTTAGCGGGAGGGCCAAGGGCCGGGGAGCTGTTTTTT. Translated: CASSSGGLAGGPRAGELFF.

The rearrangement joins TRBV6-1 to TRBJ1-3, with a weak D call TRBD1 (5 bases). There are 12 residues in the CDR3. V was trimmed by 3 bases and J by 8 bases, leaving 8 bases between them. The V gene's germline CDR1 is MNHNS and CDR2 SASEGT. The CDR3 loop reads CASSDSRDTIYF. CDR3 in DNA: TGTGCCAGCAGTGACTCCAGGGACACCATATATTTT.